This entry lists 14 T cell receptor beta chains sequenced from one sample in a study of T-cell memory formation after mild COVID-19. In TCRdb, the 5' RACE reads were re-called with MiXCR into one record per CDR3 protein. The sample carries about 290,000 distinct CDR3 sequences, approximately 16% recorded once. Input material: PBMCs or a T cell subset sorted from them (not recorded which). These receptor sequences come from a man aged 18 to 29 who had mild COVID-19 (a few samples of this study predate the infection). Cell type and time point are not known.

This clonotype has ten or more counts. This sequence joins TRBV4-3 and TRBJ1-2; D is unresolved. Germline V gives CDR1 LGHNA, CDR2 YSLEER. The CDR3 loop spans 15 amino acids. Trimming took off 0 bases at V and 4 bases at J, with 12 bases between the two ends. The CDR3 DNA reads as TGCGCCAGCAGCCAAGATGGAAGAGCCAGCTATGGCTACACCTTC. Protein sequence: CASSQDGRASYGYTF.

This clonotype has a handful of counts. The V gene is TRBV7-9, the J gene TRBJ1-4, with D perhaps TRBD1 (5 bases). This CDR3 has 13 amino acids. Per germline, CDR1 SEHNR and CDR2 FQNEAQ (reference sequence). The V end lost 4 bases, the J end lost 7 bases, and 10 bases lay between the germline ends. The CDR3 coding sequence is TGTGCCAGCAGCTCCCTCGGGACTGAAAAACTGTTTTTT. Encoded protein: CASSSLGTEKLFF.

This clonotype was detected many times. V usage is TRBV25-1 and J usage is TRBJ1-6; D is uncertain. The CDR3 runs 11 residues. Deletions cut 1 base from V and 14 bases from J, with 6 bases between. Per germline, CDR1 MGHDK and CDR2 SYGVNS. CDR3 coding DNA: TGTGCCAGCAGTGAATCCGTCACCCTCCACTTT. Amino acid sequence: CASSESVTLHF.

In its sample, this clonotype was seen a few times. V usage is TRBV11-3 and J usage is TRBJ2-1; possibly TRBD2 for D (5 bases). The CDR3 has 14 residues. V was shortened by 5 bases and J by 5 bases, with 13 bases between the two germline ends. The germline V gene has CDR1 SGHNT and CDR2 YENEEA. In DNA, the CDR3 is TGTGCCAGCAGCCGAGACGGGGTAGACAATGAGCAGTTCTTC. As protein: CASSRDGVDNEQFF. Drawing the rest from reference TRBV11-3 and TRBJ2-1, the complete variable domain is EAGVVQSPRYKIIEKKQPVAFWCNPISGHNTLYWYLQNLGQGPELLIRYENEEAVDDSQLPKDRFSAERLKGVDSTLKIQPAELGDSAVYLCASSRDGVDNEQFFGPGTRLTVL.

The CDR3 DNA reads as TGCGCCAGCAGCTACCGGGGAGAGGGCTTCACTGAAGCTTTCTTT. Translated: CASSYRGEGFTEAFF. V is TRBV5-1 and J is TRBJ1-1; D not resolved. This CDR3 region has 15 residues. V lost 3 bases to trimming and J lost 4 bases, with 16 bases between them. CDR1 and CDR2 (germline): SGHRS, YFSETQ.

This clonotype showed up just a few times. This rearrangement joins TRBV20-1 to TRBJ2-2, with unresolved D. CDR1 and CDR2 from the germline V gene are DFQATT and SNEGSKA (reference sequence). This CDR3 region has 15 residues. The ends were cut back, 6 bases at V and 3 bases at J, with 17 bases in the middle. The CDR3 nucleotides read TGCAGTGCCCTCGCGGACGCGGCTTACACCGGGGAGCTGTTTTTT. Translating it yields CSALADAAYTGELFF.

This clonotype was counted only a few times. This chain links TRBV23-1 with TRBJ2-7; maybe TRBD1 (5 bases). TRBV23-1 belongs to the ORF category, with a function that is uncertain. The CDR3 has 15 residues. Trimming removed 9 bases at V and 4 bases at J, with 22 bases between. The CDR3 sequence is CASRRGRVEKYEQYV. For the CDR3, the DNA is TGCGCCAGTCGAAGGGGCAGGGTAGAGAAGTACGAGCAGTACGTC.

The gene calls are TRBV3-1 and TRBJ2-3; no clear D gene. The CDR3 sequence is 15 residues long. Germline CDR1 LGHDT, CDR2 YNNKEL (reference sequence). V gave up 0 bases and J gave up 5 bases, with 12 bases separating them. The CDR3 loop reads CASSQENLKVDTQYF. The CDR3 DNA reads TGTGCCAGCAGCCAAGAAAACCTAAAGGTAGATACGCAGTATTTT.

The chain carries TRBV7-9 and TRBJ2-1; D not certain. The ends were cut back, 10 bases at V and 7 bases at J, with 11 bases in the middle. Germline CDR1 is SEHNR and CDR2 is FQNEAQ (reference sequence). The CDR3 runs 11 residues. The CDR3 protein is CATTPRNEQFF. The CDR3 coding sequence is TGTGCCACCACCCCGCGGAATGAGCAGTTCTTC.

This clonotype appeared a few times. V is TRBV6-2 or TRBV6-3 and J is TRBJ2-7; unclear D gene. The CDR3 length is 15 residues. Germline lookup yields CDR1 MNHEY and CDR2 SVGEGT. V gave up 2 bases and J gave up 4 bases, with 15 bases separating them. CDR3 bases: TGTGCCAGCAGTTACGTGGGCAGTGGCCCTTACGAGCAGTACGTC. It encodes CASSYVGSGPYEQYV.

This clonotype was counted between two and nine times. The chain recombines TRBV20-1 with TRBJ2-7, with 10 bases identical to TRBD1. The germline CDR1 and CDR2 sequences are DFQATT and SNEGSKA (reference sequence). V was clipped by 4 bases and J by 5 bases; unmatched bases: 14. The CDR3 is 16 amino acids. The CDR3 DNA reads TGCAGTGCTATAGGGAATGGACAGGGGGAACAAAACGAGCAGTACTTC. Amino acid sequence: CSAIGNGQGEQNEQYF.

This clonotype was counted only a few times. The gene calls are TRBV20-1 and TRBJ2-5; D is perhaps TRBD2 (5 bases). Germline V gene sequence: CDR1 DFQATT, CDR2 SNEGSKA (reference sequence). CDR3 length: 15 residues. The V end was cut by 3 bases, the J end by 5 bases, with 19 bases between. CDR3 protein: CSASLRPDLGETQYF. CDR3 nucleotides: TGCAGTGCTAGCCTAAGACCGGACTTAGGGGAGACCCAGTACTTC.

This chain connects TRBV6-2 or TRBV6-3 to TRBJ2-1; perhaps TRBD1 as D (5 bases). CDR1 MNHEY and CDR2 SVGEGT come from the germline V gene. The CDR3 contains 15 residues. The germline V and J ends were trimmed by 2 bases and 7 bases, with 15 bases remaining between them. In nucleotides, the CDR3 is TGTGCCAGCAGTTACATGGACACGGTGAATAATGAGCAGTTCTTC. Encoded protein: CASSYMDTVNNEQFF.

The chain is built from TRBV28 and TRBJ1-5, with 8 bases that match TRBD1. Germline V gene sequence: CDR1 MDHEN, CDR2 SYDVKM. There are 16 residues in the CDR3. Losses at the gene ends were 3 bases for V and 6 bases for J; bases not matched to a gene: 10. CDR3 nucleotide sequence: TGTGCCAGCAGTTTTCGGGGCAGGGGGCCAGGTCAGCCCCAGCATTTT. It codes for CASSFRGRGPGQPQHF. The full variable domain, with the rest looked up from reference TRBV28 and TRBJ1-5, is DVKVTQSSRYLVKRTGEKVFLECVQDMDHENMFWYRQDPGLGLRLIYFSYDVKMKEKGDIPEGYSVSREKKERFSLILESASTNQTSMYLCASSFRGRGPGQPQHFGDGTRLSIL.